This TCR beta chain was documented in a study of shared clonotypes between healthy human individuals. Data came from immunoSEQ multiplex PCR; TCRdb stores just in-frame clones and leaves some out. The sample holds 2,500,000 or so clones, more than 80% seen once. V shed 6 bases and J shed 3 bases, with 5 bases lying between them. This CDR3 contains 11 residues. The germline gives CDR1 SGHRS, CDR2 YFSETQ. Sequencing was carried out using naive CD4+ T cells sorted from blood. The subset here: CD45RA+ positively selected. V usage is TRBV5-1 and J usage is TRBJ2-3; D gene unclear. This receptor was obtained from a man between 18 and 35 years old in good health. The CDR3 protein is CASTDTDTQYF. The CDR3 DNA sequence: TGCGCCAGCACCGATACAGATACGCAGTATTTT.